Sequencing of this T cell receptor (beta chain) was carried out in a study of human versus mouse CDR3 diversity and MHC coevolution (dated by TCRdb to the late 2010s). Background for the entire study: The immunoSEQ assay was reported to detect one in 200,000 T cells and to minimize amplification bias from multiplex PCR. Three healthy volunteer blood donors were included in the human cohort, with one aged 30 to 40, one aged 40 to 50 and one aged 60 to 69 at collection. Repertoires of human naive CD4 T cells were used as a reference for TCR selection on multiple MHC II alleles and were compared against human-TCR-locus transgenic mice carrying single MHC II. Across mouse and human samples, each sample had between about 0.6 x 10^7 and 1.6 x 10^7 valid reads.

Naive CD4 T cells, defined as CD45RO-negative and CD62L-positive, were isolated from PBMCs by fluorescence-activated cell sorting. About 49 ml of fresh peripheral blood was drawn per donor, and PBMCs were isolated by Ficoll density centrifugation. All samples were sorted on a FACSAria III instrument and reached purity above 90%. Germline trimming amounts to 5 bases on V and 4 bases on J, with 6 as the count of junction bases outside the gene matches. The germline V gene provides CDR1 SGHRS and CDR2 YFSETQ. The CDR3 covers 15 residues, taking in both the cysteine and the phenylalanine. This entry keeps only the CDR3 DNA: 45 bases, framed from base 1. The QIAGEN blood and tissue kit was used to extract genomic DNA from sorted cells, and the DNA was quantified on a NanoDrop 1000. Using multiplex PCR of genomic DNA, the immunoSEQ platform deep sequenced and quantified the TCR alpha and beta chains. The paper's processing steps were these. IMGT gene and region definitions were used for annotation of the TCR sequences. Out-of-frame rearrangements were used as a proxy for the preselection repertoire and compared with in-frame clonotypes. To estimate repertoire size, the study used the iCHAO1 estimator that comes with the immunoSEQ platform. A Gini index based on the Lorenz curve was applied to in-frame amino acid clonotypes to measure clonal inequality. Shared clonotypes were counted with the intersect function of the R package tcR, and similarity was scored with the Jaccard index. Frequencies of V, J and V-J usage were subjected to principal component analysis with the R prcomp function, without normalization. Entries here come from immuneACCESS through TCRdb and include only in-frame sequences with V and J called. Some clones fail to appear in such tables; in the studies checked, an unresolved V gene covers under half of the shortfall, and the cause of the remainder is unknown. V and J calls and clone size follow that table, whereas D and trimming were derived from the DNA. The sample table records tens of thousands of clones; 94% of these occur just once. Approximately 17% of the sample is in the top ten clones.

The paper as a whole reports these results and caveats: Among all the groups compared, the lowest clonal inequality scores came from most of the three human donors. The largest TCR beta repertoire, 1.5 million to 2 million clonotypes, was estimated by iCHAO1 for humans, a finding likely attributable to selection by multiple MHC II molecules. On average, humans had more CDR3 deletions and insertions than mice, indicating greater exonuclease and TdT activity. Because human T cells were selected on roughly 6 MHC II alleles, repertoire diversity in humans and mice was not considered directly comparable.

Worth noting for this clone: Its cognate antigen has yet to be identified. Base qualities were left out, and no much larger clone turns up one base away.

The chain employs TRBV5-1 and TRBJ2-7, and 13 junctional nucleotides match TRBD2. This clonotype was sampled from a person aged 55 to 75 in good health. The sample was naive CD4+ T cells from blood. Taken with the paper, the label for cell subset or site translates to: CD45RO-negative CD62L-positive naive CD4 T cells. The DNA reads as follows: TGCGCCAGCAGGGAGGGGACTAGCGGGACTTACGAGCAGTACTTC. Translated, it gives CASREGTSGTYEQYF.